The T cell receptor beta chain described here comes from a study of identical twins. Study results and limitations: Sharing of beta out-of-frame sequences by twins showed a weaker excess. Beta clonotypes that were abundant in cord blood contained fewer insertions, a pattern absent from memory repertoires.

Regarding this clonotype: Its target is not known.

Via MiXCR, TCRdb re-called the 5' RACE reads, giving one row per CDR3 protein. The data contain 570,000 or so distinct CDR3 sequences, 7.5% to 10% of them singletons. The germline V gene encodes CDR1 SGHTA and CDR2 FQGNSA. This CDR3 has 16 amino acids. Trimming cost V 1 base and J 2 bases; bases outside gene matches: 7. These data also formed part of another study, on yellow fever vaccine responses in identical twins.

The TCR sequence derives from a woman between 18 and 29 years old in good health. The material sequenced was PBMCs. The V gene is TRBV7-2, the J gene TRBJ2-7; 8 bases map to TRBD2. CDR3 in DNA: TGTGCCAGCAGCTTAGTTCATCGGGAGGGCCCCTACGAGCAGTACTTC. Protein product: CASSLVHREGPYEQYF. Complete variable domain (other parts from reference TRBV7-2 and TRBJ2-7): GAGVSQSPSNKVTEKGKDVELRCDPISGHTALYWYRQSLGQGLEFLIYFQGNSAPDKSGLPSDRFSAERTGGSVSTLTIQRTQQEDSAVYLCASSLVHREGPYEQYFGPGTRLTVT.